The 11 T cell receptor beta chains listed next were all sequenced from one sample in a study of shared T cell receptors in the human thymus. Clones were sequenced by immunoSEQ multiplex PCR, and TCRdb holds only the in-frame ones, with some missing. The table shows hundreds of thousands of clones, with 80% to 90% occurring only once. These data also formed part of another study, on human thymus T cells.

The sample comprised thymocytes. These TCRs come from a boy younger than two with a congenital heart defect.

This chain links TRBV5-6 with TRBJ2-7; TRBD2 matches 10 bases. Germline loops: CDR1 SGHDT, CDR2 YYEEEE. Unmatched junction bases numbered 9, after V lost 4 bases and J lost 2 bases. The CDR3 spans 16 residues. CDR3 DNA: TGTGCCAGCAGCCTCGGACTAGCGGCTCCTCCCTACGAGCAGTACTTC. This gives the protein CASSLGLAAPPYEQYF.

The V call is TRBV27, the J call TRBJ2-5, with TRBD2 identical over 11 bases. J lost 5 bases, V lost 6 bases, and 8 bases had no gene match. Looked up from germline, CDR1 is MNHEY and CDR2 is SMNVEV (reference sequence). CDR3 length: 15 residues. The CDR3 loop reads CASRYSGRAAETQYF. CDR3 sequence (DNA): TGTGCCAGCAGATATAGCGGGAGGGCCGCCGAGACCCAGTACTTC.

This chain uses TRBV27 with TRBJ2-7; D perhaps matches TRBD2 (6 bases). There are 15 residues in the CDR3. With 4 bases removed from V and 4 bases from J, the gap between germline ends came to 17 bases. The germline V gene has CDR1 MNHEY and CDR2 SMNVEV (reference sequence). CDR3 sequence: CASSSRGTQKYEQYF. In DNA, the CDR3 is TGTGCCAGCAGTTCCCGTGGGACTCAGAAGTACGAGCAGTACTTC.

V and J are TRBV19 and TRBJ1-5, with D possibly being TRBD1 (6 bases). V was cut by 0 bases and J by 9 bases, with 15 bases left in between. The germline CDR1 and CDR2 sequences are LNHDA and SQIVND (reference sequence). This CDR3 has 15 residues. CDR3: CASSIEGDKFPPQHF. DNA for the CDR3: TGTGCCAGTAGTATAGAAGGGGACAAGTTCCCGCCCCAGCATTTT. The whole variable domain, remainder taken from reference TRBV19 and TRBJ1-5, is DGGITQSPKYLFRKEGQNVTLSCEQNLNHDAMYWYRQDPGQGLRLIYYSQIVNDFQKGDIAEGYSVSREKKESFPLTVTSAQKNPTAFYLCASSIEGDKFPPQHFGDGTRLSIL.

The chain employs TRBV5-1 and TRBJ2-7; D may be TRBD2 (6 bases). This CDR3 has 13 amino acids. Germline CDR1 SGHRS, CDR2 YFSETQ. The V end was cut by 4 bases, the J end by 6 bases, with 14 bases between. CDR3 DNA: TGCGCCAGCAGCCCTAAAGCGGAGGGCGAGCAGTACTTC. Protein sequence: CASSPKAEGEQYF.

The CDR3 nucleotides are TGTGCCAGCAGTTACTCAAGGGGGTACGAGCAGTACTTC. Protein product: CASSYSRGYEQYF. This rearrangement joins TRBV6-6 to TRBJ2-7; D is perhaps TRBD1 (6 bases). V was clipped by 0 bases and J by 4 bases, with 7 bases between them. The CDR3 extends over 13 amino acids. CDR1 and CDR2 from the germline V gene are MNHNY and SVGAGI (reference sequence).

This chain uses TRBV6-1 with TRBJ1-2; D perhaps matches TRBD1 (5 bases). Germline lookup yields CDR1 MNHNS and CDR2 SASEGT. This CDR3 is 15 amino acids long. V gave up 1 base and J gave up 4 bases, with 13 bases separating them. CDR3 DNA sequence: TGTGCCAGCAGTGAAGGGATTTGGGGCTTCTATGGCTACACCTTC. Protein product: CASSEGIWGFYGYTF.

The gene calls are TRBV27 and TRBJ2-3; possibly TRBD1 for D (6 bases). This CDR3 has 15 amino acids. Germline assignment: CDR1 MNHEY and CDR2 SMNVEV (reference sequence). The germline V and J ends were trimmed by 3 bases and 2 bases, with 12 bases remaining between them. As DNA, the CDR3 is TGTGCCAGCAGTTTCCTGGGGGCCGACACAGATACGCAGTATTTT. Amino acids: CASSFLGADTDTQYF.

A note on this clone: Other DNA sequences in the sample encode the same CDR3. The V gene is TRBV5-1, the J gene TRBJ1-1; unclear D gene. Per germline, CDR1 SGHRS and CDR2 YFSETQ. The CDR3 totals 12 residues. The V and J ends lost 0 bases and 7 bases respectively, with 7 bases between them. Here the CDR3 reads CASSLGAGEAFF. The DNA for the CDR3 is TGCGCCAGCAGCTTGGGAGCAGGTGAAGCTTTCTTT. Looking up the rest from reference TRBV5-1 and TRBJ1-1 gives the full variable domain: KAGVTQTPRYLIKTRGQQVTLSCSPISGHRSVSWYQQTPGQGLQFLFEYFSETQRNKGNFPGRFSGRQFSNSRSEMNVSTLELGDSALYLCASSLGAGEAFFGQGTRLTVV.

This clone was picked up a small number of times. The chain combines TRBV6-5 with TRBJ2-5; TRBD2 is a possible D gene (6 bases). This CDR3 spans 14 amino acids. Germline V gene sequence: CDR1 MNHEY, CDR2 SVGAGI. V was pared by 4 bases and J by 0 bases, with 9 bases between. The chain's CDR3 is CASSSRDYQETQYF. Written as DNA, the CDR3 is TGTGCCAGCAGTTCCCGGGACTACCAAGAGACCCAGTACTTC.

The CDR3 loop reads CASSISPGTGGGETQYF. Written as DNA, the CDR3 is TGTGCCAGCAGTATCTCACCCGGGACAGGGGGCGGAGAGACCCAGTACTTC. The genes are TRBV28 and TRBJ2-5; 12 bases fit TRBD1. This CDR3 region has 17 residues. The germline CDR1 and CDR2 sequences are MDHEN and SYDVKM. J gave up 4 bases and V 5 bases, and 11 bases lay outside the gene matches.